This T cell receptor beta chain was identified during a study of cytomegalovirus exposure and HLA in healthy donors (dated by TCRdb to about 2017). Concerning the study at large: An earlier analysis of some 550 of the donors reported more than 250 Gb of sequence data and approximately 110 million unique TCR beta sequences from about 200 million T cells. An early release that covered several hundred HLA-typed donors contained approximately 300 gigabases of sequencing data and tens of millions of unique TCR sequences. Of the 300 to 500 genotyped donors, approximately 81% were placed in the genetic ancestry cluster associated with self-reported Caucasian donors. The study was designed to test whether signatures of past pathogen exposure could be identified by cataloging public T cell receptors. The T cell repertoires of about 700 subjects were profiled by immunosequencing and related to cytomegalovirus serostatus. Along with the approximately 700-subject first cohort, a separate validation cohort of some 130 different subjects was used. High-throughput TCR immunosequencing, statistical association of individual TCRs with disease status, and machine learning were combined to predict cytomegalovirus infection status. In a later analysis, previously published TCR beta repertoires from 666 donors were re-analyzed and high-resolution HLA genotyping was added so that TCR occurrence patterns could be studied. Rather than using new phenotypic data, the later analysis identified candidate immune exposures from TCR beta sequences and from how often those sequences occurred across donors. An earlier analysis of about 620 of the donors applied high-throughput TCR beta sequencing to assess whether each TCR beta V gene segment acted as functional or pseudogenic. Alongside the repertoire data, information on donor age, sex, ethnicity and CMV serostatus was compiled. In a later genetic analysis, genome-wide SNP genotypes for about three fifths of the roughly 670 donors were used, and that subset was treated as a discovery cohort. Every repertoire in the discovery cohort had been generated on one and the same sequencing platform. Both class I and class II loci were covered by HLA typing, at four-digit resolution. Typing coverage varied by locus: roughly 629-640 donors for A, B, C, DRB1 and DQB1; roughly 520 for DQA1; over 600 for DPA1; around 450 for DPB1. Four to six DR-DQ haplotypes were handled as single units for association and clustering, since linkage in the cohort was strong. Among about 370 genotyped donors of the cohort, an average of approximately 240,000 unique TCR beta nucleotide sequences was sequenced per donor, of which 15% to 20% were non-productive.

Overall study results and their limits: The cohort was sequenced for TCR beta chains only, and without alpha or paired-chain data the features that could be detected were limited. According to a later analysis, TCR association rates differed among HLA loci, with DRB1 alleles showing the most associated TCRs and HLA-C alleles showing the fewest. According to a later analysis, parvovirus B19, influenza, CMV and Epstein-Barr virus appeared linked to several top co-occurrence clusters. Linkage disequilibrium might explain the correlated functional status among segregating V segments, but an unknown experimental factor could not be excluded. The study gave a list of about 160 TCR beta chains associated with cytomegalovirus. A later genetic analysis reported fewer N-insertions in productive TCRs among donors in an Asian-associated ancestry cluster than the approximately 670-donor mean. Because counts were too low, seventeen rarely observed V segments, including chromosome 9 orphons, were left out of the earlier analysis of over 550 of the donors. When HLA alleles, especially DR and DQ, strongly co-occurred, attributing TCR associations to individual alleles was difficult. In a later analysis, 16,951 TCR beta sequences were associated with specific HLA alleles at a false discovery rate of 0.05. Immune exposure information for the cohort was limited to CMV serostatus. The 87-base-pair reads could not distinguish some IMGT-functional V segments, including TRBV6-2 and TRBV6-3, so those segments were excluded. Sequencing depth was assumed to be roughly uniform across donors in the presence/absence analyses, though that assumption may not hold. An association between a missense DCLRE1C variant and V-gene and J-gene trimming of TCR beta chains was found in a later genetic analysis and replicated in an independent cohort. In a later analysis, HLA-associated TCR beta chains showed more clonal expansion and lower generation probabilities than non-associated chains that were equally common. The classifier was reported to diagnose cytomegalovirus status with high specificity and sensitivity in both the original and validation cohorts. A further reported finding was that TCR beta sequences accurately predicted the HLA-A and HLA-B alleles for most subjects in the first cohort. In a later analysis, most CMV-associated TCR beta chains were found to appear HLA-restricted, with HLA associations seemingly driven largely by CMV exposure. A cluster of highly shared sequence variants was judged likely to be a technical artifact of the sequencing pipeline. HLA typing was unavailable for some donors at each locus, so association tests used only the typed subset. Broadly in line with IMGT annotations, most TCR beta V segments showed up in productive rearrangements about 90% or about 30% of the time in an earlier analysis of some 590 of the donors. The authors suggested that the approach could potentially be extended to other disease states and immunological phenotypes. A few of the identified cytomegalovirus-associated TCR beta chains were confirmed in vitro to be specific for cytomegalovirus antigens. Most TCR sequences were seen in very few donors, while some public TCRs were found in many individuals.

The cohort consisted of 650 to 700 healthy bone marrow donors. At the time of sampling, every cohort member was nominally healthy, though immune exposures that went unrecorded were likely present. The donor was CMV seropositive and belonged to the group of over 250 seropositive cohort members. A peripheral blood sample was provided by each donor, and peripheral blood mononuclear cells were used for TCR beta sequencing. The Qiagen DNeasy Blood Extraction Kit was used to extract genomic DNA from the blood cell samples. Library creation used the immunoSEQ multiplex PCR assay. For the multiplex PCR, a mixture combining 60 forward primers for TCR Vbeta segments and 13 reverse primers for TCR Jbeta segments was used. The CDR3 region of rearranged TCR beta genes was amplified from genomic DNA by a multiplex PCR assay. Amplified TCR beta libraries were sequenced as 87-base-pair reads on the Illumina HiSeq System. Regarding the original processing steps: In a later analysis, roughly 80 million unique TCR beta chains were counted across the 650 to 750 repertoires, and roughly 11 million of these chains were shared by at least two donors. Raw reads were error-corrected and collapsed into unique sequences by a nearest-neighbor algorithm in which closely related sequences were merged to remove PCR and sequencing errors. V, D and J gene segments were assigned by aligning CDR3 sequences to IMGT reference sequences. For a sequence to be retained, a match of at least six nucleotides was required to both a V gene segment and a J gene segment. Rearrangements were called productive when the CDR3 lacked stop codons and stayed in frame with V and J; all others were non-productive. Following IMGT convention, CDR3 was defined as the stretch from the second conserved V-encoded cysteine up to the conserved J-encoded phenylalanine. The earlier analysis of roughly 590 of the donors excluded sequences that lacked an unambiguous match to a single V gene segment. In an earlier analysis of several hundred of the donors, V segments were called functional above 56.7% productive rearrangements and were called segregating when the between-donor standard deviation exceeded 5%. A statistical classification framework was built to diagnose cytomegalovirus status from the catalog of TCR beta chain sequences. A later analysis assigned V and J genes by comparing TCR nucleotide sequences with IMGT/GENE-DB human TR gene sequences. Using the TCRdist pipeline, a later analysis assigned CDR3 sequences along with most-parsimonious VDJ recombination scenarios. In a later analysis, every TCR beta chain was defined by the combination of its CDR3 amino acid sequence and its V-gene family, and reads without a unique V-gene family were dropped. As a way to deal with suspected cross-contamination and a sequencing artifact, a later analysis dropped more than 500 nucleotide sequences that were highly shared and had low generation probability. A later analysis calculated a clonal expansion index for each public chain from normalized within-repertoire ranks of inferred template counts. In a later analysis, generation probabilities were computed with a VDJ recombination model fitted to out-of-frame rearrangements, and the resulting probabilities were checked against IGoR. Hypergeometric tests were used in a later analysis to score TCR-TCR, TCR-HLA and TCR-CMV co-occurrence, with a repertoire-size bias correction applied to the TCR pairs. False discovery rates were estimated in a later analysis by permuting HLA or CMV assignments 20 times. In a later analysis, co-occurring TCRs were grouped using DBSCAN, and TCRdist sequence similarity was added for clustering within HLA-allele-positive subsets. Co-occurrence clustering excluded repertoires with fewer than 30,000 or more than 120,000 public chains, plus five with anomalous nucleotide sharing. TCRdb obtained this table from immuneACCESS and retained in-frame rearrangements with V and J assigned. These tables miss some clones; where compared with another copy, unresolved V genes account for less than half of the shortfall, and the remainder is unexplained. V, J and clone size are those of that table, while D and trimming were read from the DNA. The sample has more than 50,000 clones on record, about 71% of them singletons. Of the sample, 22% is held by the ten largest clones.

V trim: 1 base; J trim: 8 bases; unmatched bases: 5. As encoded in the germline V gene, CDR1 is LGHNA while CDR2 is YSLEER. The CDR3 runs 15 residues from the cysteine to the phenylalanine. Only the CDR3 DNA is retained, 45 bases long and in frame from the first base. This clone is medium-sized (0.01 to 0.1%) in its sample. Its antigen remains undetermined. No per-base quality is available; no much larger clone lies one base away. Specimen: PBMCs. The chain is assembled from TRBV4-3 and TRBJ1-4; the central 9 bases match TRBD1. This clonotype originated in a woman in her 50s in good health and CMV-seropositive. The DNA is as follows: TGCGCCAGCAGCCAAGGGACAGGGGTTGCGGAAAAACTGTTTTTT. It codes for CASSQGTGVAEKLFF.